This is a list of T cell receptor beta chains from one sample in a study of blood T cell repertoires in COVID-19. Some clones are missing from TCRdb's copy, which holds only in-frame ones; the method was immunoSEQ multiplex PCR. The table shows over 85,000 clones, with 70% to 90% occurring only once. Material: peripheral blood. All receptors derive from a man aged 45-65 years with active COVID-19. Both conserved end residues are trimmed from each CDR3. A D gene is named only where the DNA matches it firmly. The size of a clone is reported for some rows only, either as once, few or many, or as a class for expanded clones.

D	size	V	CDR3
TRBD1	NA	TRBV4-1	ASSQYGTDTRGEKLF
NA	NA	TRBV21-1	ASSNYRGLDEETQY
NA	NA	TRBV9	ASSYRVADTQY
NA	NA	TRBV6-2/TRBV6-3	ASSYWPTDTQY
NA	NA	TRBV7-6	ASSHRAPEQF
NA	NA	TRBV27	ASSLDSRMGYT
TRBD2	NA	TRBV23-1	ASSQSEAGGRTGELF
NA	NA	TRBV11-2	ASSLFGGYQETQY
NA	NA	TRBV12-3/TRBV12-4	ASSPGNTGELF
TRBD1	NA	TRBV7-8	ASSGTGGGYGYT
NA	NA	TRBV3-1/TRBV3-2	ASSHRRETNYGYT
NA	NA	TRBV10-3	AINQGSNQPQH
NA	NA	TRBV5-1	ASSLRRATEAF
NA	NA	TRBV7-2	ASSLGGTGGYT
TRBD1	few	TRBV7-9	ASSWDRGPGEQY
NA	NA	TRBV5-6	ASSLAEPRGAF
NA	NA	TRBV5-5	ASSLTGIDQPQH
TRBD1	NA	TRBV6-4	ATQGASDVLVHEQY
NA	NA	TRBV10-3	AISSPRGITGNTIY
TRBD1	NA	TRBV25-1	ASTDVGQRPYEQY
NA	NA	TRBV7-2	ASSLRGRGNEKLF
NA	NA	TRBV5-1	ASSFTFGTNSYEQY